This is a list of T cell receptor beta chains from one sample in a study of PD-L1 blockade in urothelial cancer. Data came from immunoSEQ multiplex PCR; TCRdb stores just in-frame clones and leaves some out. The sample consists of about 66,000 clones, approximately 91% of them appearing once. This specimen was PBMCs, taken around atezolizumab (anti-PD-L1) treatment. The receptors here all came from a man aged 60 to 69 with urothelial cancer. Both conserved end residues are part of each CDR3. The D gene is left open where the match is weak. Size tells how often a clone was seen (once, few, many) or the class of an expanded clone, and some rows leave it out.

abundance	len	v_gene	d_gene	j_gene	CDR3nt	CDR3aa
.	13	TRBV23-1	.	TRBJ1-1	TGCGCCAGCCCACATCGGGAGGGCACTGAAGCTTTCTTT	CASPHREGTEAFF
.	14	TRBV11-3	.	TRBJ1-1	TGTGCCAGCAGCTTAGGCGGGCCGAACACTGAAGCTTTCTTT	CASSLGGPNTEAFF
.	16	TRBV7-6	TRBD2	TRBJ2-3	TGTGCCAGCAGACCTGCTGGCGGGGGGGCAACAGATACGCAGTATTTT	CASRPAGGGATDTQYF
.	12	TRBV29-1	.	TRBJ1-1	TGCAGCGCTGTACAGGTGCACTTTGAAGCTTTCTTT	CSAVQVHFEAFF
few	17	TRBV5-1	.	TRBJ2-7	TGCGCCAGCAGCTACCGAAGACCGGGACAAAGCTCCTACGAGCAGTACTTC	CASSYRRPGQSSYEQYF
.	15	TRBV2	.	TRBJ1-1	TGTGCCAGCAGTGAAGTAAGAACCACAAACACTGAAGCTTTCTTT	CASSEVRTTNTEAFF
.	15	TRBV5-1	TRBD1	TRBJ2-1	TGCGCCAGCAGCCCGGGACAGTTAACCTACAATGAGCAGTTCTTC	CASSPGQLTYNEQFF
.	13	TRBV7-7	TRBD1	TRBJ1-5	TGTGCTAGCAGCGTAACAGGGGATCAGCCCCAGCATTTT	CASSVTGDQPQHF
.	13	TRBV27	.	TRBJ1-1	TGTGCCAGCAGGACGGCGGCGAACACTGAAGCTTTCTTT	CASRTAANTEAFF
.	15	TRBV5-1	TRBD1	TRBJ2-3	TGCGCCAGCAGCTTGGTACAGGGGGCATCAGATACGCAGTATTTT	CASSLVQGASDTQYF
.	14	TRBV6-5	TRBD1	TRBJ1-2	TGTGCCAGCTCTCGGACAGGCGGCCACTATGGCTACACCTTC	CASSRTGGHYGYTF
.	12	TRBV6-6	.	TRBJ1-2	TGTGCCAGCAGTTACACCAGGGCTGGCTACACCTTC	CASSYTRAGYTF
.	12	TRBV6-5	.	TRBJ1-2	TGTGCCAGCAACCCGGGGGACTATGGCTACACCTTC	CASNPGDYGYTF
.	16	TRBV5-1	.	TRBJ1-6	TGCGCCAGCAGCTTGGTGGGGAGCTCCTATAATTCACCCCTCCACTTT	CASSLVGSSYNSPLHF
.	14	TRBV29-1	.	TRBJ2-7	TGCAGCGTCTCGAGTCTAGCAACTATCGACGAGCAGTACTTC	CSVSSLATIDEQYF
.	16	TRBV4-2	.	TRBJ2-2	TGTGCCAGCAGCCAAGAACTCGGGTCGAACACCGGGGAGCTGTTTTTT	CASSQELGSNTGELFF
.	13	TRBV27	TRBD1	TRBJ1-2	TGTGCCAGCAGTTCCCGGACAGGTGATGGCTACACCTTC	CASSSRTGDGYTF
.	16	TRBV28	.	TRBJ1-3	TGTGCCAGCAGTTTACTCGCGGGCGGGTGGGGAAACACCATATATTTT	CASSLLAGGWGNTIYF
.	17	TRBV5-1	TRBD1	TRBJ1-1	TGCGCCAGCAGCTCCGGACAGGGGAGATCCATGAACACTGAAGCTTTCTTT	CASSSGQGRSMNTEAFF
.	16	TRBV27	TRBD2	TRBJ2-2	TGTGCCAGCAGTCAGGGACTAGCGACGGAAGCCGGGGAGCTGTTTTTT	CASSQGLATEAGELFF
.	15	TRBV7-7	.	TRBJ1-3	TGTGCTAGCAGCCGATCCGGGACACCCGGAAACACCATATATTTT	CASSRSGTPGNTIYF
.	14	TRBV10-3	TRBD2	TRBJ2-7	TGTGCCATCAGTGAAGCGGGAACCTCCTACGAGCAGTACTTC	CAISEAGTSYEQYF
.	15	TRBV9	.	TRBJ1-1	TGTGCCAGCAGCGTGAGGGATTCATTGAACACTGAAGCTTTCTTT	CASSVRDSLNTEAFF
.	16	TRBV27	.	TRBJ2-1	TGTGCCAGCAGTTCCTATAGCGGCCTCTCCTACAATGAGCAGTTCTTC	CASSSYSGLSYNEQFF
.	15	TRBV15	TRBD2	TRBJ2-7	TGTGCCACCAGCCCGCCGGCGGGAGTATCCTACGAGCAGTACTTC	CATSPPAGVSYEQYF
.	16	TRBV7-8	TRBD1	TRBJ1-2	TGTGCCAGCAGGAAAACCGGACAGGCCCCCAACTATGGCTACACCTTC	CASRKTGQAPNYGYTF
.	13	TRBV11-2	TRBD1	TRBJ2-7	TGTGCCAGCAGCTTTATCACCGGACAGGGAGGCGACTTC	CASSFITGQGGDF
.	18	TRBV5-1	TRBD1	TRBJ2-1	TGCGCCAGCAGCTTGGGACTTGGGACAGGGGGCCGATACAATGAGCAGTTCTTC	CASSLGLGTGGRYNEQFF
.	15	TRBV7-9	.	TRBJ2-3	TGTGCCAGCAGCCATGGGGGGGGCGGGCCAGATACGCAGTATTTT	CASSHGGGGPDTQYF
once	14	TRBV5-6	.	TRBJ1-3	TGTGCCAGCAGCTTAGGGGACTCTGGAAACACCATATATTTT	CASSLGDSGNTIYF
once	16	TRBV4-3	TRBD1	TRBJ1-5	TGCGCCAGCAGCCAAGAGTGGACAGGGGATTTTCAGCCCCAGCATTTT	CASSQEWTGDFQPQHF
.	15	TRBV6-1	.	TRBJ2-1	TGTGCCAGCAGTGTGCCGGGGAGCTCCTACAATGAGCAGTTCTTC	CASSVPGSSYNEQFF
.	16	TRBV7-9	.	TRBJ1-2	TGTGCCAGCAGCTTAGCGATCAAGGAGGGACTGCGAGGCTACACCTTC	CASSLAIKEGLRGYTF
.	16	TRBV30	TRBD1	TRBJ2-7	TGTGCCTGGAGTGGTTACCGGGACAGGGGCTCCTACGAGCAGTACTTC	CAWSGYRDRGSYEQYF
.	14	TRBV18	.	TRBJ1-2	TGTGCCAGCTCACCGCAGGAGAGGGGAGGTGTCTACACCTTC	CASSPQERGGVYTF
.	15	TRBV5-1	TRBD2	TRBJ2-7	TGCGCCAGCAGCCCCCGGGGAGGGGTTATCTACGAGCAGTACTTC	CASSPRGGVIYEQYF
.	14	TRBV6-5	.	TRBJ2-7	TGTGCCAGCGGGTTCGGGCGGGGACCCTACGAGCAGTACTTC	CASGFGRGPYEQYF
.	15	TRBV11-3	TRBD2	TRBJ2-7	TGTGCCAGCAGCTTGCCACTAGCGGGGGGCTACGAGCAGTACTTC	CASSLPLAGGYEQYF
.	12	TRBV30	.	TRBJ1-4	TGTGCTGCCGGGGGAGGGTTCGAAAAACTGTTTTTT	CAAGGGFEKLFF
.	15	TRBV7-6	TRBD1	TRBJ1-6	TGTGCCAGCAGCTTAGACAGGACAGGACTTTCACCCCTCCACTTT	CASSLDRTGLSPLHF
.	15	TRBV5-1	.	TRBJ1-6	TGCGCCAGCAGCCCAGGACAGAGGGGAAATTCACCCCTCCACTTT	CASSPGQRGNSPLHF
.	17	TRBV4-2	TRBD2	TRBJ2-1	TGTGCCAGCAGCCGGTTGACTAGCGGGAGCTCCTACAATGAGCAGTTCTTC	CASSRLTSGSSYNEQFF